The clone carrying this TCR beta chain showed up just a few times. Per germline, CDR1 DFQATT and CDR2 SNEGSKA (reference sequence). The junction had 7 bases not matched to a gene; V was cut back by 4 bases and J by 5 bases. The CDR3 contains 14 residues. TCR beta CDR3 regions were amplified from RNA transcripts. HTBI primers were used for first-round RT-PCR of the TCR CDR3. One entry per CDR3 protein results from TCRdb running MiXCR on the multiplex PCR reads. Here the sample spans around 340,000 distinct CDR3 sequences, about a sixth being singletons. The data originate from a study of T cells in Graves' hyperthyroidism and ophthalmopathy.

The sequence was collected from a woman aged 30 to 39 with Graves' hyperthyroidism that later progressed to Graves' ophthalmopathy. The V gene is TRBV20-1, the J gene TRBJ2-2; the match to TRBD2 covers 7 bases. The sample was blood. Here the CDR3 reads CSATAGRWTGELFF. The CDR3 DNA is TGCAGTGCTACGGCCGGGAGGTGGACCGGGGAGCTGTTTTTT.